The 17 T cell receptor beta chains below all came from one sample that was sequenced in a study of blood T cell repertoires in COVID-19. Method: immunoSEQ multiplex PCR; TCRdb's copy keeps in-frame clones and lacks some. Here the sample spans 300,000 to 400,000 clones, 85% to 90% being singletons. Sequenced input: PBMCs or T cells enriched from blood (not recorded which). These receptors came from a woman aged 25 to 45 with acute COVID-19.

The CDR3 is CASSFDGGSPLHF. The CDR3 DNA reads TGCGCCAGCAGCTTTGACGGAGGGTCACCCCTCCACTTT. The J gene is TRBJ1-6, the V gene TRBV5-1; no firm D call. Germline V gene data show CDR1 as SGHRS and CDR2 as YFSETQ. This CDR3 is built from 13 residues. V shed 2 bases and J shed 10 bases, with 10 bases lying between them.

The chain recombines TRBV9 with TRBJ2-6, with TRBD1 identical over 9 bases. Unmatched junction bases numbered 16, after V lost 8 bases and J lost 1 base. Germline V lookup: CDR1 SGDLS, CDR2 YYNGEE. The CDR3 runs to 19 residues. CDR3 in amino acids: CASSRQPGTGISGANVLTF. The CDR3 DNA is TGTGCCAGTTCCCGACAGCCCGGGACAGGGATTTCTGGGGCCAACGTCCTGACTTTC.

The V gene is TRBV4-1, the J gene TRBJ2-3; D might be TRBD2 (6 bases). V gave up 0 bases and J gave up 2 bases, with 12 bases separating them. Germline lookup yields CDR1 MGHRA and CDR2 YSYEKL. The CDR3 loop spans 16 amino acids. The CDR3 region is CASSQEGTGLTDTQYF. Written as DNA, the CDR3 is TGCGCCAGCAGCCAAGAAGGAACGGGACTCACAGATACGCAGTATTTT.

In this sample, this clone turned up once. The chain links TRBV7-2 to TRBJ2-2; the match to TRBD1 covers 7 bases. Looked up from germline, CDR1 is SGHTA and CDR2 is FQGNSA. The CDR3 sequence is 16 residues long. The ends lost 1 base at V and 4 bases at J; junction bases unmatched: 6. CDR3 nucleotide sequence: TGTGCCAGCAGCTTAGTGGCAGGGGGTGCCACCGGGGAGCTGTTTTTT. Residues: CASSLVAGGATGELFF.

This clone is a singleton in its sample. V gene TRBV7-8 combines with J gene TRBJ2-1, with 12 bases aligning to TRBD2. V was clipped by 3 bases and J by 9 bases; unmatched bases: 15. The CDR3 consists of 18 residues. From germline, CDR1 is SGHVS and CDR2 FQNEAQ. CDR3 sequence reads: CASSFSYLLAGGPGEQFF. As DNA, the CDR3 is TGTGCCAGCAGCTTCTCTTATCTCCTAGCGGGGGGGCCGGGTGAGCAGTTCTTC.

This sequence joins TRBV4-1 and TRBJ2-7, with no clear D. Per the germline V gene, CDR1 is MGHRA and CDR2 is YSYEKL. Trimming took off 1 base at V and 7 bases at J, with 11 bases between the two ends. The CDR3 extends over 13 amino acids. CDR3 bases: TGCGCCAGCAGCCAAGTAACTGAGCGAGAGCAGTACTTC. Amino acid sequence: CASSQVTEREQYF.

This clone was detected once. This rearrangement joins TRBV6-1 to TRBJ1-2; 11 nucleotides line up with TRBD1. Looked up from germline, CDR1 is MNHNS and CDR2 is SASEGT. V shed 2 bases, J shed 4 bases, and the junction held 6 bases outside the gene matches. CDR3 size: 16 residues. The CDR3 region has the DNA TGTGCCAGCAGTGAATGGACAGGGGGCGCGGGCTATGGCTACACCTTC. Translation: CASSEWTGGAGYGYTF.

As to this clone: Sequence at one end of the junction differs from germline and may be a read error. The rearrangement joins TRBV7-2 to TRBJ1-1, with TRBD1 as a possible D gene (6 bases). The CDR3 is made up of 15 amino acids. Germline CDR1 SGHTA, CDR2 FQGNSA. CDR3 region: CASTLFQGLNTEAFF. The CDR3 DNA sequence: TGTGCCAGCACCTTATTCCAGGGGCTGAACACTGAAGCTTTCTTT.

This clone was seen once. This chain joins TRBV7-2 and TRBJ1-6; 10 bases are shared with TRBD1. After removal of 4 bases from V and 11 bases from J, the junction contained 5 bases not matched to a gene. Germline V CDR1 and CDR2: SGHTA, FQGNSA. The CDR3 consists of 14 residues. DNA of the CDR3: TGTGCCAGCAGCTGGGACAGGGGCTCGGCACCCCTCCACTTT. This translates into CASSWDRGSAPLHF.

This clone was detected only a few times. The chain recombines TRBV24-1 with TRBJ1-1; D is ambiguous. This CDR3 contains 12 residues. Trimming removed 4 bases from V and 4 bases from J, with 6 bases in between. CDR1 and CDR2 from the germline V gene are KGHDR and SFDVKD. This CDR3 is CATSEGGTEAFF. The CDR3 nucleotides are TGTGCCACCAGTGAAGGAGGCACTGAAGCTTTCTTT.

The chain recombines TRBV7-2 with TRBJ1-3, with D maybe TRBD1 (5 bases). The CDR3 has 14 residues. V was cut by 8 bases and J by 0 bases, with 11 bases left in between. Per the germline V gene, CDR1 is SGHTA and CDR2 is FQGNSA. CDR3 residues: CASDAGDSGNTIYF. The CDR3 region has the DNA TGTGCCAGCGATGCGGGGGACTCTGGAAACACCATATATTTT.

The chain combines TRBV21-1 with TRBJ1-2. TRBV21-1 is noted as a pseudogene. This CDR3 is 17 amino acids long. Written as DNA, the CDR3 is TGTGCCAGCAGCAGCGGTAGGATTCGAGGGTTCCCCTATGGCTACACCTTC. Its translation is CASSSGRIRGFPYGYTF.

The chain is built from TRBV27 and TRBJ1-2; TRBD1 might be the D (6 bases). Trimming stripped 3 bases from V and 6 bases from J, with 23 bases between. The V gene's germline CDR1 is MNHEY and CDR2 SMNVEV (reference sequence). This CDR3 region has 17 residues. CDR3 amino acids: CASSFNQGPVFGHGYTF. The CDR3 coding sequence is TGTGCCAGCAGTTTTAATCAGGGGCCGGTCTTTGGTCATGGCTACACCTTC.

The chain combines TRBV30 with TRBJ1-1; 7 nucleotides align to TRBD1. Unmatched junction bases numbered 4, after V lost 0 bases and J lost 6 bases. There are 13 residues in the CDR3. CDR1 is GTSNPN and CDR2 is SVGIG in the germline V gene (reference sequence). The chain's CDR3 is CAWSVIRGAEAFF. The CDR3 DNA is TGTGCCTGGAGTGTTATCAGGGGGGCTGAAGCTTTCTTT.

This sequence joins TRBV4-1 and TRBJ1-5; no clear D. V was trimmed by 4 bases and J by 0 bases, leaving 7 bases between them. The CDR3 sequence is 14 residues long. Germline-derived CDR1 and CDR2 are MGHRA and YSYEKL. CDR3 DNA sequence: TGCGCCAGCAGCCTCTTAGTTAGCAATCAGCCCCAGCATTTT. Translating gives CASSLLVSNQPQHF.

This chain connects TRBV5-1 to TRBJ1-2; 8 nucleotides match TRBD1. Per germline, CDR1 SGHRS and CDR2 YFSETQ. This CDR3 has 15 residues. V was clipped by 4 bases and J by 4 bases; unmatched bases: 9. The CDR3 is CASSASGGGSYGYTF. CDR3 in DNA: TGCGCCAGCAGCGCCTCAGGGGGCGGGAGCTATGGCTACACCTTC.

The chain recombines TRBV7-2 with TRBJ2-1; TRBD2 is a possible D gene (6 bases). This CDR3 contains 16 residues. V lost 1 base to trimming and J lost 10 bases, with 20 bases between them. CDR1 is SGHTA and CDR2 is FQGNSA in the germline V gene. Here the CDR3 reads CASSLGLGLPGLEQFF. DNA of the CDR3: TGTGCCAGCAGCTTAGGCTTGGGACTTCCGGGTCTCGAGCAGTTCTTC.